The T cell receptor (beta chain) under discussion was sequenced for a study of CD8 T cells in ankylosing spondylitis. Points from the study as a whole: Peripheral blood samples showed relatively rare disease-linked clones, and these clones were CD8+. Blood from ankylosing spondylitis patients appeared to carry a characteristic roughly 8-variant TCR beta motif. Reportedly, significant enrichment of disease-linked clones occurred in matched ankylosing spondylitis synovial fluid.

The ends were cut back, 2 bases at V and 4 bases at J, with 17 bases in the middle. Germline V CDR1 and CDR2: MNHEY, SVGAGI. This CDR3 has 16 amino acids. TCRdb called the 5' RACE reads again in MiXCR, with one record for every CDR3 protein. The profile shows around 770,000 distinct CDR3 sequences, around a fifth of them singletons. Many counts were recorded for this clonotype. Its antigen is unknown. This clonotype originated in a male donor with ankylosing spondylitis. J is TRBJ1-2 and V is TRBV6-5; a weak D match, TRBD1 (6 bases). Sequencing was performed on blood, either unsorted or a sorted T cell fraction (not recorded which). The CDR3 nucleotides read TGTGCCAGCAGTTACGATCTGACAGGAGGGTCCTATGGCTACACCTTC. Amino acid sequence: CASSYDLTGGSYGYTF.